Given below is one TCR beta chain in context. This sample is drawn from a study of T cell changes during pregnancy in multiple sclerosis. Generated by immunoSEQ multiplex PCR, the TCRdb table keeps only in-frame clones and is missing some. The sample carries 40,000 to 50,000 clones, around 91% recorded once. Material: CD8+ T cells from peripheral blood mononuclear cells, obtained in the first trimester of pregnancy. This clonotype was sampled from a female donor with multiple sclerosis, enrolled in a pregnancy study.

The CDR3 sequence is CASSSAGDSNTGELFF. DNA of the CDR3: TGTGCCAGCAGCTCTGCGGGGGACTCGAACACCGGGGAGCTGTTTTTT. The chain has TRBV5-4 and TRBJ2-2; 7 nucleotides match TRBD2. The junction had 5 bases not matched to a gene; V was cut back by 3 bases and J by 0 bases. CDR3 length: 16 amino acids. Germline V gene data show CDR1 as SGHNT and CDR2 as YYREEE (reference sequence).